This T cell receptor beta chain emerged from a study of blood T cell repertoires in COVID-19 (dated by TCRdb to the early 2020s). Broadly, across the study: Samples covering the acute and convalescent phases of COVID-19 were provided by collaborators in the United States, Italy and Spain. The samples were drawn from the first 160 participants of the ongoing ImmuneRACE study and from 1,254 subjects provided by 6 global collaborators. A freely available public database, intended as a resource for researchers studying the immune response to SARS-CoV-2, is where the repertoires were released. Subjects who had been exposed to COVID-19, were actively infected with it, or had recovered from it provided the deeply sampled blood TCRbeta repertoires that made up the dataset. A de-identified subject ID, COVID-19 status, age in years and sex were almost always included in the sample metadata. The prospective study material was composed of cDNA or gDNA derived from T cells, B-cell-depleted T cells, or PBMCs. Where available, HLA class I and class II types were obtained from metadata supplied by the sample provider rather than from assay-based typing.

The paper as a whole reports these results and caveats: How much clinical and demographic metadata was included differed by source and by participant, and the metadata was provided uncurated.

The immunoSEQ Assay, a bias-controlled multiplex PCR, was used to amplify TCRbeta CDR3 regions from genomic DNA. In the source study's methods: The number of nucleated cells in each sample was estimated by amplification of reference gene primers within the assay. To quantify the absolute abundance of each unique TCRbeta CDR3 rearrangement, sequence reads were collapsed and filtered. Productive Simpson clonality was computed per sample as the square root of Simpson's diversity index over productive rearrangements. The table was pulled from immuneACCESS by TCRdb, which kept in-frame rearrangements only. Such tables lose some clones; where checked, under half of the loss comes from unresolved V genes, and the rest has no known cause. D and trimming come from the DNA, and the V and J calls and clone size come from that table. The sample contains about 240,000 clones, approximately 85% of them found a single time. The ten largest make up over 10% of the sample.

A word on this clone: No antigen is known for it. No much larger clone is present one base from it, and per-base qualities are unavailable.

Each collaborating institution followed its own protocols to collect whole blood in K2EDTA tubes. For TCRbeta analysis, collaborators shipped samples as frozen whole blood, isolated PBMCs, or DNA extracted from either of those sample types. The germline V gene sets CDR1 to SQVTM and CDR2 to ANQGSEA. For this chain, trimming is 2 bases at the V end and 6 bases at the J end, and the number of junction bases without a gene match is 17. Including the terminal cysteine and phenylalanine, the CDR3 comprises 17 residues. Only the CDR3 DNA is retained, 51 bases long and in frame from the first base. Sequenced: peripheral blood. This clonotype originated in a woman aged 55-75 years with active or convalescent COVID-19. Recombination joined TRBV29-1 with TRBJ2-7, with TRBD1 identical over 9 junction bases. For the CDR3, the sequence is CSVELIPFRDRVGEQYF. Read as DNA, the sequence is TGCAGCGTTGAACTGATCCCCTTCCGGGACAGGGTGGGCGAGCAGTACTTC.